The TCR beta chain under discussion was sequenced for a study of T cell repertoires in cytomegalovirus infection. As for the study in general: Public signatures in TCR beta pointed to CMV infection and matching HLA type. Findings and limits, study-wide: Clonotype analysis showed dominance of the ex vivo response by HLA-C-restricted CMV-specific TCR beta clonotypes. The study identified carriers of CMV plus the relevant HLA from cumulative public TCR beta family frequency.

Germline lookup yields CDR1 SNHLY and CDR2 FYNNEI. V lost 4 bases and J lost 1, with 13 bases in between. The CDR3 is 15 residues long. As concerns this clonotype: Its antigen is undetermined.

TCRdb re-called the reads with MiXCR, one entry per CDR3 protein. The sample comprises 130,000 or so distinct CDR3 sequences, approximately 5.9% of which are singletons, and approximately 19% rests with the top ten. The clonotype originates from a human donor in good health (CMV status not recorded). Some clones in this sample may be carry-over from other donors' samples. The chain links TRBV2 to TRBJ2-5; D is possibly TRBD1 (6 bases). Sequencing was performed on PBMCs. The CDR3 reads CASSADVGAQETQYF. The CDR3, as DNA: TGTGCCAGCAGTGCGGACGTGGGGGCCCAAGAGACCCAGTACTTC.